These 10 T cell receptor beta chains were all obtained from the same sample, sequenced in a study of blood T cell repertoires in COVID-19. Data came from immunoSEQ multiplex PCR; TCRdb stores just in-frame clones and leaves some out. The sample yields fewer than 300,000 clones, approximately 87% seen once. Sequencing was done on a sample of peripheral blood. The receptors shown here come from a woman aged 45-60 years with acute or convalescent COVID-19.

The V and J genes are TRBV18 and TRBJ2-1; no firm D call. The CDR3 extends over 13 amino acids. Trimming took off 3 bases at V and 3 bases at J, with 6 bases between the two ends. Germline loops: CDR1 KGHSH, CDR2 LQKENI. The CDR3 bases are TGTGCCAGCTCACCGGGCAGCTACAATGAGCAGTTCTTC. It encodes CASSPGSYNEQFF.

V usage is TRBV7-2 and J usage is TRBJ2-1; D possibly corresponds to TRBD2 (5 bases). This CDR3 contains 15 residues. The germline CDR1 and CDR2 sequences are SGHTA and FQGNSA. Trimming took off 0 bases at V and 1 base at J, with 7 bases between the two ends. In DNA form, the CDR3 reads TGTGCCAGCAGCTTAGCGGGAGCGTCCTACAATGAGCAGTTCTTC. It specifies CASSLAGASYNEQFF.

A single count supports this clone. The V gene is TRBV6-5, the J gene TRBJ1-4, with D perhaps matching TRBD1 (5 bases). The V end was cut by 0 bases, the J end by 8 bases, with 13 bases between. Germline CDR1 reads MNHEY; CDR2 reads SVGAGI. CDR3 length: 15 residues. The CDR3 bases are TGTGCCAGCAGTTACTCTGGGCAGGGAAGCGAAAAACTGTTTTTT. Residues: CASSYSGQGSEKLFF.

This chain joins TRBV6-1 and TRBJ2-5; D possibly corresponds to TRBD1 (6 bases). V lost 3 bases to trimming and J lost 0 bases, with 14 bases between them. Germline values: CDR1 MNHNS, CDR2 SASEGT. The CDR3 covers 16 residues. This CDR3 is CASSEIQGTNQETQYF. The CDR3 nucleotides are TGTGCCAGCAGTGAGATACAGGGAACCAACCAAGAGACCCAGTACTTC.

This clone was counted once. The chain links TRBV28 to TRBJ1-3, with 7 bases that match TRBD1. Germline assignment: CDR1 MDHEN and CDR2 SYDVKM. The CDR3 has 15 amino acids. The V gene end was trimmed by 6 bases and the J gene end by 2 bases; junction bases not matched to a gene: 7. CDR3 region: CASSPSRGTGNTIYF. In DNA, the CDR3 is TGTGCCAGCAGCCCATCCAGGGGGACTGGAAACACCATATATTTT.

This clone turned up a few times. The chain links TRBV28 to TRBJ1-5, with D perhaps TRBD1 (6 bases). Germline V gene data show CDR1 as MDHEN and CDR2 as SYDVKM. Trimming took off 5 bases at V and 6 bases at J, with 17 bases between the two ends. CDR3 size: 15 residues. The CDR3 is CASSHQTGYLQPQHF. Here the CDR3 DNA reads TGTGCCAGCAGTCACCAAACAGGGTACCTTCAGCCCCAGCATTTT.

The chain has TRBV2 and TRBJ2-7; 10 bases are shared with TRBD1. Germline-derived CDR1 and CDR2 are SNHLY and FYNNEI. Trimming cost V 0 bases and J 0 bases; bases outside gene matches: 5. The CDR3 sequence is 17 residues long. CDR3 sequence reads: CASSEALGQGISYEQYF. The CDR3 region has the DNA TGTGCCAGCAGTGAAGCGCTGGGACAGGGGATCTCCTACGAGCAGTACTTC.

This rearrangement joins TRBV28 to TRBJ1-2; D ambiguous. V lost 1 base to trimming and J lost 4 bases, with 10 bases between them. The length of the CDR3 is 14 residues. Germline assignment: CDR1 MDHEN and CDR2 SYDVKM. The CDR3 DNA sequence: TGTGCCAGCAGTTTATTGAGCCCCTTCTATGGCTACACCTTC. It translates to CASSLLSPFYGYTF.

The chain uses TRBV6-1 and TRBJ2-7; D might be TRBD1 (6 bases). This CDR3 region has 16 residues. V lost 2 bases to trimming and J lost 0 bases, with 14 bases between them. Germline CDR1 MNHNS, CDR2 SASEGT. CDR3 residues: CASSEYSGQSSYEQYF. Here the CDR3 DNA reads TGTGCCAGCAGTGAATATTCTGGACAGAGCTCCTACGAGCAGTACTTC.

This CDR3 reads CASSQGGAGGPYEQYF. For the CDR3, the DNA is TGTGCCAGCAGCCAAGGAGGGGCGGGAGGGCCGTACGAGCAGTACTTC. The chain couples TRBV4-2 to TRBJ2-7, with 9 bases lining up with TRBD2. V dropped 1 base and J dropped 4; count of bases not matched to a gene: 8. The germline V gene has CDR1 LGHNA and CDR2 YNFKEQ. The length of the CDR3 is 16 residues.